This is a list of T cell receptor beta chains from one sample in a study of blood T cell repertoires in COVID-19. The repertoire was sequenced with immunoSEQ multiplex PCR; TCRdb's copy has only in-frame clones and lacks some. The table has roughly 200,000 clones, around nine tenths seen once; the top ten hold roughly 6.4%. Sequenced input: peripheral blood. The receptors shown here come from a man aged 55 to 70 who had recovered from COVID-19. Both conserved end residues are trimmed from each CDR3.

J: TRBJ2-1
V: TRBV6-6
CDR3: ASSYSGGASNNEQF

J: TRBJ1-4
V: TRBV29-1
CDR3: SVGETGATNEKLF

J: TRBJ2-7
V: TRBV6-5
CDR3: ASSYSDRISSYEQY

J: TRBJ2-2
V: TRBV12-3/TRBV12-4
CDR3: ASRMTGTGELF

J: TRBJ1-2
V: TRBV10-2
CDR3: ASGVGGQSSDGYT

J: TRBJ2-7
V: TRBV5-1
CDR3: ASSLYRSSYEQY

J: TRBJ2-2
V: TRBV7-3
CDR3: ASSLRDRGRFGELF

J: TRBJ2-7
V: TRBV4-1
CDR3: ASSQARTSSYEQY

J: TRBJ1-1
V: TRBV18
CDR3: ASSPRQVNTEAF

J: TRBJ2-1
V: TRBV30
CDR3: AWAPIASYNEQF

J: TRBJ1-2
V: TRBV2
CDR3: ASSEGRPGYGYT

J: TRBJ2-1
V: TRBV5-6
CDR3: ASSPAGGLSYNEQF

J: TRBJ2-2
V: TRBV4-3
CDR3: ASSPQAGGNTGELF

J: TRBJ1-4
V: TRBV4-2
CDR3: ASSQEPGQGNEKLF

J: TRBJ1-2
V: TRBV30
CDR3: AWSVGGAKGYT

J: TRBJ2-7
V: TRBV7-2
CDR3: ASSPLGLAGGQGLY

J: TRBJ1-2
V: TRBV21-1
CDR3: ASSKVTVLYGYT

J: TRBJ2-5
V: TRBV7-2
CDR3: ASSLGGRETQY

J: TRBJ1-1
V: TRBV11-2
CDR3: ASSWTDRGTEAF

J: TRBJ1-1
V: TRBV3-1/TRBV3-2
CDR3: ASSPLTGGQGTEAF

J: TRBJ2-7
V: TRBV3-1/TRBV3-2
CDR3: ASSWGQGAYEQY

J: TRBJ1-2
V: TRBV7-3
CDR3: ASSPGQGEGYT

J: TRBJ2-4
V: TRBV19
CDR3: ASSSRTRENIQY

J: TRBJ1-6
V: TRBV9
CDR3: ASSPPSGNNSPLH

J: TRBJ2-7
V: TRBV3-1/TRBV3-2
CDR3: ASSQPPTHEQY

J: TRBJ1-2
V: TRBV18
CDR3: ASSPSGGQDYGYT

J: TRBJ1-1
V: TRBV12-3/TRBV12-4
CDR3: ASSFFRNTEAF

J: TRBJ2-2
V: TRBV30
CDR3: AWSGGDTGELF

J: TRBJ1-3
V: TRBV9
CDR3: ASSVEGDGNTIY

J: TRBJ1-2
V: TRBV5-4
CDR3: ASSLPGGGYGYT

J: TRBJ1-1
V: TRBV6-5
CDR3: ASRQMAGSGTEAF

J: TRBJ1-2
V: TRBV19
CDR3: ASSSSSGGDHGYT

J: TRBJ2-5
V: TRBV18
CDR3: ASSPQGRGETQY

J: TRBJ2-5
V: TRBV28
CDR3: ASSSGQGRSETQY

J: TRBJ2-3
V: TRBV3-1/TRBV3-2
CDR3: ASSQGGRGNTQY

J: TRBJ2-7
V: TRBV9
CDR3: ASSKWTGALWEQY

J: TRBJ1-1
V: TRBV6-1
CDR3: ASSEFGWEDDTEAF

J: TRBJ2-7
V: TRBV6-5
CDR3: ASSRVGSYEQY

J: TRBJ2-2
V: TRBV27
CDR3: ASSQGLAGPNTGELF

J: TRBJ1-5
V: TRBV24-1
CDR3: ATSGGVEGLQPQH

J: TRBJ2-3
V: TRBV14
CDR3: ASSPRTGATQY

J: TRBJ2-7
V: TRBV4-3
CDR3: ASSRRQGGHEQY

J: TRBJ1-5
V: TRBV19
CDR3: ATSDRASQPQH

J: TRBJ1-5
V: TRBV6-5
CDR3: ASRKDIWDQPQH

J: TRBJ2-1
V: TRBV7-7
CDR3: ASSLVAELGYNEQF

J: TRBJ1-2
V: TRBV11-2
CDR3: ASSPGTGVYGYT

J: TRBJ1-2
V: TRBV19
CDR3: ASSIDQGNYGYT

J: TRBJ1-2
V: TRBV6-5
CDR3: ASSSPDRINYGYT

J: TRBJ2-7
V: TRBV6-5
CDR3: ASSLGQTYEQY

J: TRBJ1-1
V: TRBV18
CDR3: ASSPTRQTKNTEAF

J: TRBJ2-3
V: TRBV6-4
CDR3: ASSVIPGTGTDTQY

J: TRBJ2-7
V: TRBV15
CDR3: ATSRQTSGSAEQY

J: TRBJ2-7
V: TRBV9
CDR3: ASSAQGQGVNEQY